These T cell receptor beta chains were read from a single sample in a study of blood T cell repertoires in COVID-19. The assay was immunoSEQ multiplex PCR, and TCRdb's table has in-frame clones only and misses some. Of 250,000 to 350,000 clones detected, 90% appear once; the ten largest clones hold around 4.5%. Sequencing used PBMCs or T cells enriched from blood (not recorded which). Receptors originate from a woman between 18 and 29 years old with acute COVID-19. The conserved cysteine and the conserved F or W are not part of the CDR3 here. Each record gives: J gene, V gene, CDR3 protein.

TRBJ2-5,TRBV5-1,ASSRRTGTLQETQY
TRBJ2-2,TRBV28,ASSSGQNTGELF
TRBJ1-1,TRBV7-6,ASSEGTRGLNTEAF
TRBJ1-2,TRBV5-1,ASSIGHGEDGYT
TRBJ2-1,TRBV6-4,ASSDPGTGENEQF
TRBJ2-6,TRBV6-6,ASSLSPGGPTAGANVLT
TRBJ1-6,TRBV28,ASSMGQGISPLH
TRBJ1-3,TRBV19,ASSARAGHLSGNTIY
TRBJ1-1,TRBV24-1,ATSQPGQGFTEAF
TRBJ1-5,TRBV5-6,ASSPWRDRGSNQPQH
TRBJ1-1,TRBV18,ASSPPGPNTEAF
TRBJ2-7,TRBV28,ASRPGQESYEQY
TRBJ2-7,TRBV28,ASSFPGGASREQY
TRBJ2-1,TRBV11-3,ASSLGTGGSYNEQF
TRBJ1-5,TRBV28,ASSFSGKANQPQH
TRBJ2-2,TRBV2,ASRGLGNTGELF
TRBJ2-2,TRBV24-1,ATSEGQGALVL
TRBJ1-5,TRBV3-1/TRBV3-2,ASSPTQVNQPQH
TRBJ1-1,TRBV18,ASSASRSTEAF
TRBJ2-3,TRBV2,ASSAPGLADTQY
TRBJ2-1,TRBV3-1/TRBV3-2,ASSHGASGEQF
TRBJ2-7,TRBV27,ASSLTGIRGQY
TRBJ2-7,TRBV18,ASSDRDYRTAYEQY
TRBJ1-5,TRBV9,ASSGNLNQPQH
TRBJ2-2,TRBV18,ASTLRRAGELF
TRBJ1-5,TRBV7-3,ASSPVRSSGQPQH
TRBJ2-3,TRBV5-1,ASSALGSGGDTQY
TRBJ1-5,TRBV15,ATSRDPRDQPQH
TRBJ1-2,TRBV23-1,ASSHLGTGPFSPRFYGYT
TRBJ1-5,TRBV6-5,ASSNPPAGQPQH
TRBJ2-6,TRBV6-5,ASNFVGAGANVLT
TRBJ2-1,TRBV19,ASSSKTSGSLDEQF
TRBJ2-1,TRBV28,ASSSSGPSSYNEQF
TRBJ2-5,TRBV7-3,ASSPGRGETQY
TRBJ2-3,TRBV29-1,SVDGTGGEDTQY
TRBJ2-5,TRBV6-5,ASLTSGTGTQY
TRBJ2-5,TRBV18,ASSPPPSRMETQY
TRBJ1-4,TRBV5-5,ASSLGRVAEKLF
TRBJ1-1,TRBV12-5,ASGLGTGFLNTEAF
TRBJ1-1,TRBV28,ASSLEAVRLNTEAF
TRBJ2-1,TRBV9,ASSVAGGKVTYNEQF
TRBJ2-5,TRBV7-9,ASSRTGLGETQY
TRBJ2-7,TRBV28,ASSLVTLVPSGGYEQY
TRBJ1-1,TRBV12-3/TRBV12-4,ASSLFPDTEAF
TRBJ2-1,TRBV9,ASSFSGRDPYNEQF
TRBJ2-1,TRBV4-1,ASSSGLAGGPGEQF
TRBJ2-4,TRBV27,ARGTSGVKNIQY
TRBJ2-7,TRBV4-1,ASSQGHGLASYEQY